This T cell receptor (beta chain) appears in the sequencing data of a study of CD4 and CD8 cells across lung adenocarcinoma regions. Donors had localized lung adenocarcinoma, a non-small cell lung cancer. The CDR3 extends over 15 amino acids. Trimming removed 11 bases from V and 11 bases from J; junction bases left unmatched: 22. Germline CDR1 reads SGHAT; CDR2 reads FQNNGV. TCRdb ran MiXCR on the PCR reads and lists one entry per CDR3 protein. The sample carries about 8,400 distinct CDR3 sequences, around 50% recorded once. This clonotype was obtained from a female donor with lung adenocarcinoma. The CD4 and CD8 labels of this study may be unreliable. Specimen: CD8+ T cells from the center of a lung tumor. The V call is TRBV11-2, the J call TRBJ2-5; 8 bases are shared with TRBD2. CDR3 in DNA: TGTGCCGGCGGCTTCGGGGGGGGGCCTCTAGATACGCAGTACTTC. Its translation is CAGGFGGGPLDTQYF.